The rows below give T cell receptor beta chains drawn from one sample of a study of T-cell memory formation after mild COVID-19. TCRdb re-analysed the 5' RACE reads in MiXCR, keeping a single row per CDR3 protein. This sample has 300,000 to 400,000 distinct CDR3 sequences, with 10% to 15% found just once. Sequences were obtained from PBMCs or a T cell subset sorted from them (not recorded which). Receptors were obtained from a man between 18 and 35 years old who had mild COVID-19 (a few samples of this study predate the infection). Cell type and time point are not known. Both conserved end residues are part of each CDR3. Each record gives: J gene, clone size, V gene, D gene, CDR3 protein, CDR3 DNA. D genes are given only for firm matches. A clone size is listed for some rows: how often the clone was seen (once, few, many), or a class if it is expanded.

TRBJ2-3 few TRBV7-3 NA CASSLADYPTDTQYF TGTGCCAGCAGCTTAGCGGACTACCCCACAGATACGCAGTATTTT
TRBJ2-1 few TRBV12-3/TRBV12-4 TRBD2 CASRQHLAGGRIDEQFF TGTGCCAGCAGGCAGCACCTAGCGGGGGGGCGCATAGATGAGCAGTTCTTC
TRBJ1-1 NA TRBV20-1 NA CSARPTMNTEAFF TGCAGTGCTAGGCCAACCATGAACACTGAAGCTTTCTTT
TRBJ1-5 few TRBV6-1 NA CASSVQGRQPQHF TGTGCCAGCAGTGTACAGGGAAGGCAGCCCCAGCATTTT
TRBJ2-3 many TRBV5-1 NA CASSYGTDTQYF TGCGCCAGCAGCTATGGCACAGATACGCAGTATTTT
TRBJ2-2 NA TRBV29-1 TRBD2 CRASGTGELFF TGCAGAGCTAGCGGAACCGGGGAGCTGTTTTTT
TRBJ1-1 NA TRBV3-1 NA CASSQGNRRSTEAFF TGTGCCAGCAGCCAAGGGAACAGAAGGAGCACTGAAGCTTTCTTT
TRBJ1-1 few TRBV18 NA CASSPVAAEGSTEAFF TGTGCCAGCTCACCAGTCGCGGCGGAGGGGAGCACTGAAGCTTTCTTT
TRBJ2-3 once TRBV6-5 NA CASSYLGAGTDTQYF TGTGCCAGCAGTTATTTGGGGGCGGGCACAGATACGCAGTATTTT
TRBJ2-3 few TRBV24-1 NA CATSDRIRDTQYF TGTGCCACCAGTGACCGAATTAGGGATACGCAGTATTTT